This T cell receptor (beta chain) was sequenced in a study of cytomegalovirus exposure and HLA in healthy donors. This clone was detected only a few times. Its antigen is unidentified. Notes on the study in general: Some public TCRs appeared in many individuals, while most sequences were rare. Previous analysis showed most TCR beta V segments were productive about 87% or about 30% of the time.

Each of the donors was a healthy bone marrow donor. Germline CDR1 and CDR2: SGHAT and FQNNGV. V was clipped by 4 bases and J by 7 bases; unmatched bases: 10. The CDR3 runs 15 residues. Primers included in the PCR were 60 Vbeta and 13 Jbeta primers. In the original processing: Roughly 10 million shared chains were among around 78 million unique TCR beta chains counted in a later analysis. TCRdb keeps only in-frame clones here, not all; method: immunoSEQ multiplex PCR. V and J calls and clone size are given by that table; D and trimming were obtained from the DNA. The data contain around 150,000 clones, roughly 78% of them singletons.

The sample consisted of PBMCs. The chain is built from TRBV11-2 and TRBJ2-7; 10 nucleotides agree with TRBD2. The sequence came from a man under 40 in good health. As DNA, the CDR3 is TGTGCCAGCAGCTACATCGCTAGCGGGAGAAGGGAGCAGTACTTC. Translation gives CASSYIASGRREQYF.